Presented here are 26 T cell receptor beta chains from one specimen sequenced in a study of identical twins. MiXCR, run by TCRdb on the 5' RACE reads, gives a single entry per CDR3 protein. Among around 200,000 distinct CDR3 sequences, less than 10% were seen once, and the ten largest hold 5% to 6.5%. The material sequenced was memory (CD45RO+) T cells sorted from blood. Source of these receptors: a woman under 30 in good health.

The chain employs TRBV10-3 and TRBJ2-1; D perhaps matches TRBD2 (5 bases). From germline, CDR1 is ENHRY and CDR2 SYGVKD. Trimming shortened V by 6 bases and J by 3 bases, and 12 bases separated the two germline ends. CDR3 size: 14 residues. CDR3 sequence reads: CAIRGSLSYNEQFF. Written as DNA, the CDR3 is TGTGCCATCAGAGGGAGTTTAAGCTACAATGAGCAGTTCTTC.

The V and J genes are TRBV6-5 and TRBJ1-3; the D gene is possibly TRBD1 (6 bases). The V and J ends lost 5 bases and 0 bases respectively, with 17 bases between them. Germline loops: CDR1 MNHEY, CDR2 SVGAGI. The CDR3 loop spans 17 amino acids. The CDR3 sequence: CASSNRVWGLSGNTIYF. Written as DNA, the CDR3 is TGTGCCAGCAGTAACAGGGTTTGGGGCCTCTCTGGAAACACCATATATTTT.

This clonotype was counted a few times. The chain couples TRBV5-1 to TRBJ2-3, with TRBD2 identical over 13 bases. V shed 3 bases, J shed 5 bases, and the junction held 9 bases outside the gene matches. Looked up from germline, CDR1 is SGHRS and CDR2 is YFSETQ. The CDR3 loop spans 17 amino acids. In nucleotides, the CDR3 is TGCGCCAGCAGCTGGCGGACTAGCGGGGGAAGCGAAGATACGCAGTATTTT. It is translated as CASSWRTSGGSEDTQYF.

Ten or more counts support this clonotype. This chain uses TRBV20-1 with TRBJ2-7; D is unclear. Germline V gene data show CDR1 as DFQATT and CDR2 as SNEGSKA (reference sequence). CDR3 length equals 13 residues. DNA of the CDR3: TGCAGCGCCTTTAGGACGAGCTCCTACGAGCAGTACTTC. Its protein is CSAFRTSSYEQYF.

This clonotype was detected only a few times. This chain connects TRBV12-3 or TRBV12-4 to TRBJ2-1, with TRBD2 matching over 11 bases. The trim removed 6 bases at V and 7 bases at J, leaving 8 bases unmatched. The CDR3 consists of 15 residues. The CDR3 bases are TGTGCCAGCAGCGAAGTGGGACTAGCGGCAAATGAGCAGTTCTTC. It codes for CASSEVGLAANEQFF.

The chain recombines TRBV12-3 or TRBV12-4 with TRBJ2-2, with 7 bases lining up with TRBD2. Trimming at V came to 4 bases and at J to 5 bases, leaving 4 bases not matched to a gene. CDR3 length equals 14 residues. The CDR3 nucleotides are TGTGCCAGCAGTTGGGGGGGGAAGACCGGGGAGCTGTTTTTT. It is translated as CASSWGGKTGELFF.

This clonotype was recorded a few times. The CDR3 DNA sequence: TGCGCCAGCAGCCAAGTTCGCGCCGACTTCTCTAGCTCCTACGAGCAGTACTTC. The encoded protein is CASSQVRADFSSSYEQYF. This chain connects TRBV4-1 to TRBJ2-7; D ambiguous. V dropped 1 base and J dropped 0 bases, with 19 bases sitting between them. There are 18 residues in the CDR3. The germline V gene encodes CDR1 MGHRA and CDR2 YSYEKL.

This clonotype was seen ten or more times. For the CDR3, the DNA is TGTGCCAGCAGCCAACAAACAGGGGGTGAGCAGTTCTTC. This codes for CASSQQTGGEQFF. The chain employs TRBV14 and TRBJ2-1, with 8 bases fitting TRBD1. Germline assignment: CDR1 SGHDN and CDR2 FVKESK. V lost 2 bases and J lost 9; bases outside the gene matches: 3. The CDR3 consists of 13 residues. Drawing the rest from reference TRBV14 and TRBJ2-1, the complete variable domain is EAGVTQFPSHSVIEKGQTVTLRCDPISGHDNLYWYRRVMGKEIKFLLHFVKESKQDESGMPNNRFLAERTGGTYSTLKVQPAELEDSGVYFCASSQQTGGEQFFGPGTRLTVL.

This clonotype was seen a handful of times. This chain uses TRBV7-9 with TRBJ2-1, with D tentatively TRBD2 (6 bases). The CDR3 extends over 16 amino acids. Trimming left V 4 bases short and J 0 bases short, with 13 bases between. Germline V gene data show CDR1 as SEHNR and CDR2 as FQNEAQ (reference sequence). CDR3 nucleotide sequence: TGTGCCAGCAGCTCAAGTAGCGGAAGCTCCTACAATGAGCAGTTCTTC. It is translated as CASSSSSGSSYNEQFF.

In the case of this clonotype: A much larger clone differs by one base, so this may be a read error. The V and J genes are TRBV27 and TRBJ2-2; 8 bases are a match to TRBD2. The CDR3 totals 16 residues. With 3 bases clipped from V and 0 bases from J, the junction kept 3 bases outside the gene matches. Germline V gene data show CDR1 as MNHEY and CDR2 as SMNVEV (reference sequence). CDR3 region: CASSFPGLANTGELFF. The CDR3 nucleotides are TGTGCCAGCAGTTTTCCGGGACTAGCGAACACCGGGGAGCTGTTTTTT.

The chain uses TRBV3-1 and TRBJ2-1; D assignment may be TRBD1 or TRBD2 (6 bases each). This CDR3 has 15 amino acids. Between the trimmed V and J ends, which lost 2 bases and 5 bases, there was a span of 13 bases. CDR1 is LGHDT, CDR2 YNNKEL, per germline (reference sequence). In nucleotides, the CDR3 is TGTGCCAGCAGCCAACGAGGGGGGATGGACAATGAGCAGTTCTTC. It is translated as CASSQRGGMDNEQFF.

This clonotype was counted a few times. This chain connects TRBV12-3 or TRBV12-4 to TRBJ2-7; 7 positions match TRBD1. V shed 6 bases and J 3 bases; nucleotides not matched to a gene: 11. This CDR3 contains 15 residues. The CDR3 loop is CASSGTRGMRYEQYF. The CDR3 DNA reads as TGTGCCAGCAGCGGGACCAGGGGGATGCGCTACGAGCAGTACTTC.

The rearrangement joins TRBV3-1 to TRBJ2-7; the match to TRBD1 covers 9 bases. CDR3 length equals 15 residues. CDR1 LGHDT and CDR2 YNNKEL come from the germline V gene (reference sequence). After removal of 3 bases from V and 5 bases from J, the junction contained 8 bases not matched to a gene. This chain's CDR3 is CASSHPGQGINEQYF. The CDR3 DNA sequence: TGTGCCAGCAGCCATCCGGGACAGGGAATCAACGAGCAGTACTTC.

This clonotype was seen a handful of times. This chain uses TRBV7-6 with TRBJ1-1; D is ambiguous. Germline V gene sequence: CDR1 SGHVS, CDR2 FNYEAQ. This CDR3 contains 14 residues. V was cut by 2 bases and J by 4 bases, with 11 bases left in between. CDR3 region: CASSLMAGSTEAFF. DNA for the CDR3: TGTGCCAGCAGCTTAATGGCGGGCTCCACTGAAGCTTTCTTT.

The chain recombines TRBV5-1 with TRBJ2-5; the D is unclear. Trimming stripped 0 bases from V and 4 bases from J, with 7 bases between. This CDR3 is 13 amino acids long. The germline gives CDR1 SGHRS, CDR2 YFSETQ. CDR3 in amino acids: CASSLGTAETQYF. The DNA for the CDR3 is TGCGCCAGCAGCTTGGGTACAGCAGAGACCCAGTACTTC.

DNA of the CDR3: TGCGCCAGCAGCTTGGGGCCCGGGACAGGGTATAACGAGCAGTACTTC. It yields the protein CASSLGPGTGYNEQYF. The chain couples TRBV5-1 to TRBJ2-7; 9 nucleotides line up with TRBD1. CDR1 SGHRS and CDR2 YFSETQ come from the germline V gene. The V and J ends lost 0 bases and 5 bases, in that order; junction bases with no gene match: 9. The CDR3 is 16 residues long.

V gene TRBV9 combines with J gene TRBJ2-2; the D gene is possibly TRBD1 (5 bases). The V gene's germline CDR1 is SGDLS and CDR2 YYNGEE. Trimming removed 3 bases from V and 3 bases from J, with 21 bases in between. The CDR3 sequence is 18 residues long. DNA for the CDR3: TGTGCCAGCAGCGACTACCTGGGGCCAAGCGCGGACACCGGGGAGCTGTTTTTT. Its protein is CASSDYLGPSADTGELFF.

The chain carries TRBV20-1 and TRBJ2-3; D gene ambiguous. The CDR3 runs to 15 residues. Trimming took 0 bases from V and 1 from J, leaving 11 bases between them. The germline gives CDR1 DFQATT, CDR2 SNEGSKA (reference sequence). CDR3 sequence: CSARESAAGTDTQYF. CDR3 nucleotide sequence: TGCAGTGCTAGAGAATCCGCGGCTGGCACAGATACGCAGTATTTT.

The chain is built from TRBV7-2 and TRBJ2-7; TRBD2 matches at 11 bases. The CDR3 length is 14 residues. The junction had 3 bases not matched to a gene; V was cut back by 6 bases and J by 2 bases. Germline V gene lookup returns CDR1 SGHTA and CDR2 FQGNSA. CDR3 coding DNA: TGTGCCAGCAGTAAGACTAGCGGGGCCTACGAGCAGTACTTC. Protein product: CASSKTSGAYEQYF. Using reference TRBV7-2 and TRBJ2-7 for the parts outside the CDR3, the full variable domain is GAGVSQSPSNKVTEKGKDVELRCDPISGHTALYWYRQSLGQGLEFLIYFQGNSAPDKSGLPSDRFSAERTGGSVSTLTIQRTQQEDSAVYLCASSKTSGAYEQYFGPGTRLTVT.

This chain joins TRBV12-3 or TRBV12-4 and TRBJ1-6; D is unclear. The V end lost 8 bases, the J end lost 0 bases, and 8 bases lay between the germline ends. The CDR3 totals 14 residues. CDR3: CASGASSYNSPLHF. The CDR3 DNA sequence: TGTGCCAGCGGCGCTAGCTCCTATAATTCACCCCTCCACTTT.

The genes are TRBV11-2 and TRBJ2-5; no clear D gene. Looked up from germline, CDR1 is SGHAT and CDR2 is FQNNGV. With 1 base removed from V and 3 bases from J, the gap between germline ends came to 6 bases. The CDR3 has 13 amino acids. The CDR3 DNA is TGTGCCAGCAGCTTAGGTCCCGAAGAGACCCAGTACTTC. This encodes CASSLGPEETQYF.

In this sample, this clonotype turned up a few times. The chain recombines TRBV10-3 with TRBJ2-5; perhaps TRBD1 as D (6 bases). Per the germline V gene, CDR1 is ENHRY and CDR2 is SYGVKD. This CDR3 has 13 residues. Trimming left V 10 bases short and J 4 bases short, with 16 bases between. The CDR3 region is CATSQGRGETQYF. DNA of the CDR3: TGTGCCACGTCACAGGGCAGGGGAGAGACCCAGTACTTC.

This clonotype was detected a few times. The J gene is TRBJ2-2, the V gene TRBV20-1; 11 bases align to TRBD2. Per the germline V gene, CDR1 is DFQATT and CDR2 is SNEGSKA (reference sequence). Trimming took 1 base from V and 6 from J; bases not matched to a gene: 10. This CDR3 spans 17 amino acids. The CDR3 coding sequence is TGCAGTGCTAGAGTTCTAGCGGGAGGTGGAGGAGCCGGGGAGCTGTTTTTT. Its protein product is CSARVLAGGGGAGELFF.

Concerning this clonotype itself: With a much larger clone just one base away, this may be a read error. This rearrangement joins TRBV10-3 to TRBJ2-6; D remains unclear. The CDR3 spans 16 residues. CDR1 ENHRY and CDR2 SYGVKD come from the germline V gene. The CDR3 is CAFSELSGAGANVLTF. In DNA, the CDR3 is TGTGCCTTCAGTGAGCTCAGTGGGGCTGGGGCCAACGTCCTGACTTTC.

The table lists this clonotype with a few counts. The genes are TRBV9 and TRBJ1-2; the D gene is possibly TRBD1 (6 bases). Trimming stripped 0 bases from V and 5 bases from J, with 14 bases between. Germline values: CDR1 SGDLS, CDR2 YYNGEE. The CDR3 is made up of 15 amino acids. CDR3 sequence: CASSVEGGGFYGYTF. In DNA, the CDR3 is TGTGCCAGCAGCGTAGAAGGGGGGGGCTTTTATGGCTACACCTTC.

This clonotype came up many times. This chain uses TRBV5-1 with TRBJ2-3; 7 positions agree with TRBD2. Germline V lookup: CDR1 SGHRS, CDR2 YFSETQ. There are 13 residues in the CDR3. With 5 bases clipped from V and 4 bases from J, the junction kept 4 bases outside the gene matches. The DNA for the CDR3 is TGCGCCAGCAGTGGGGACTATGCAGATACGCAGTATTTT. Protein sequence: CASSGDYADTQYF.